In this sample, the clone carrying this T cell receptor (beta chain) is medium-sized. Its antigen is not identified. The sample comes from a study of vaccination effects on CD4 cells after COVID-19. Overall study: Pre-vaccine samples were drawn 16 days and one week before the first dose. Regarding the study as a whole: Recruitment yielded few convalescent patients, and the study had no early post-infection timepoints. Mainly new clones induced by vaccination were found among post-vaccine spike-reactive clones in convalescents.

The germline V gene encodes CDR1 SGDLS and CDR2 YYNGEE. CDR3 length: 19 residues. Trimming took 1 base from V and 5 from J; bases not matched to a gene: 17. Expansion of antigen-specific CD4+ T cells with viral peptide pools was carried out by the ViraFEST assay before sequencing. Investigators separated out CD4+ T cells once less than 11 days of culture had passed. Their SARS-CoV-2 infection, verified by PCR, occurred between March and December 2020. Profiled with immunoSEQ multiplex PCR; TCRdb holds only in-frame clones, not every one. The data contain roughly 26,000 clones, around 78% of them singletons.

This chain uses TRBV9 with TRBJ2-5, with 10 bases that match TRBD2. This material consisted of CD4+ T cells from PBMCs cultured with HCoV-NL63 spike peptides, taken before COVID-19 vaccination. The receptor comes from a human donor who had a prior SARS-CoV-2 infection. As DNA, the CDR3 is TGTGCCAGCAGCGTATCCCCTGGGTTAGCGGGGGGAAAAGGGGAGACCCAGTACTTC. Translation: CASSVSPGLAGGKGETQYF.